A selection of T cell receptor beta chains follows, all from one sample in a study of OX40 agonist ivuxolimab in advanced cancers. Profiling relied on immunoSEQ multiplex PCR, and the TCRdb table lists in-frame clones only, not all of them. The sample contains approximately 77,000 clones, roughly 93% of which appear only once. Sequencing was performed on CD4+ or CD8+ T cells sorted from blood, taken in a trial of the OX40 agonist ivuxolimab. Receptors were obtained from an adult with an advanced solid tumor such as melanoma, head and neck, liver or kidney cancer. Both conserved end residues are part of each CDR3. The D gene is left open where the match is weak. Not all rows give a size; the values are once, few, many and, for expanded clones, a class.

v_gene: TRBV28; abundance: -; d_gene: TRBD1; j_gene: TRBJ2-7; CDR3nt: TGTGCCAGCAGTCCTCGTGGGACAGGGGGCACCTACGAGCAGTACTTC; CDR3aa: CASSPRGTGGTYEQYF
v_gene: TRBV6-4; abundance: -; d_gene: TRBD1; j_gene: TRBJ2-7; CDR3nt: TGTGCCAGCAGCCCTTCCGGGACAGTAATCGAGCAGTACTTC; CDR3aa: CASSPSGTVIEQYF
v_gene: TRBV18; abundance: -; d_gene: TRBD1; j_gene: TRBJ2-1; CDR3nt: TGTGCCAGCTCGAAAACTATACAGGGGGTAAATGAGCAGTTCTTC; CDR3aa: CASSKTIQGVNEQFF
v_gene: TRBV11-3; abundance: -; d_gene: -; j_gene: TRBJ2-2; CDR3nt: TGTGCCAGCAGCTTTAGTTCCGCCGGGGAGCTGTTTTTT; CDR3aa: CASSFSSAGELFF
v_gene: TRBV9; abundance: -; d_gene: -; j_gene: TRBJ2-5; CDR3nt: TGTGCCAGCAGCGTCCGGGACTCCGAGACCCAGTACTTC; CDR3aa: CASSVRDSETQYF
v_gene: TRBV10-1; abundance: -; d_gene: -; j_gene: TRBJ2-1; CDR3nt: TGCGCCAGCAGTGAGTCGATAGCGGCGAAAAATGAGCAGTTCTTC; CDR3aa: CASSESIAAKNEQFF
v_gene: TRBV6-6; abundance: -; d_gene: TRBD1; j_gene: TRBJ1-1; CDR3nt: TGTGCCAGTAAACCCGGGGACAGGGAGGACACTGAAGCTTTCTTT; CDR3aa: CASKPGDREDTEAFF
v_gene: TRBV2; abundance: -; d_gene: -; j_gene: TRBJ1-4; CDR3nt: TGTGCCAGCAGTAACAGGGCGCAGGGTGAAAAACTGTTTTTT; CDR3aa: CASSNRAQGEKLFF
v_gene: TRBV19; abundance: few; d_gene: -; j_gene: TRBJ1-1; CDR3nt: TGTGCCAGTAGCTTACAGGAAGGGACTGAAGCTTTCTTT; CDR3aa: CASSLQEGTEAFF
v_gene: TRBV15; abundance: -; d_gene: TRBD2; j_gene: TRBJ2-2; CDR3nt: TGTGCCACCAGCAGACGTGGGACTAGCGGGGCCAGGGAGCTGTTTTTT; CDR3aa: CATSRRGTSGARELFF
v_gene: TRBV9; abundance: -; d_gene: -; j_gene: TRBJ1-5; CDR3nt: TGTGCCAGCAGCATTACCGACAGTAGCAATCAGCCCCAGCATTTT; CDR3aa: CASSITDSSNQPQHF
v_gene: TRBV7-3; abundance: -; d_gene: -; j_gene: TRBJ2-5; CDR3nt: TGTGCCAGCAGCCCGAGTAGTTTGGAGACCCAGTACTTC; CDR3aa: CASSPSSLETQYF
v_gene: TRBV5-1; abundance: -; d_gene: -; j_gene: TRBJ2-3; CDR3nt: TGCGCCAGCAGCTTGGAGGCGGGGGATACGCAGTATTTT; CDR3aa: CASSLEAGDTQYF
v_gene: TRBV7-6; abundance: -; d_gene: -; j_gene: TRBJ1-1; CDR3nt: TGTGCCAGCAGCACAAGACAGTCTGAAGCTTTCTTT; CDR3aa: CASSTRQSEAFF
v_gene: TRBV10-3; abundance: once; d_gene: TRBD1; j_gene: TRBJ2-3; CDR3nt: TGTGCCATCAGTCAGGGACAGGGGGGCCCAGATACGCAGTATTTT; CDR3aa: CAISQGQGGPDTQYF
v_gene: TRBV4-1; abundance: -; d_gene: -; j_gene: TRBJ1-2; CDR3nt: TGCGCCAGCAGCCAAGAATGGGGCGACCCATACTATGGCTACACCTTC; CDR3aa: CASSQEWGDPYYGYTF
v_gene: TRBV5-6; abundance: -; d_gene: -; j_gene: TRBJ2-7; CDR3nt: TGTGCCAGCAGCTTTGGGACTTCCTACGAGCAGTACTTC; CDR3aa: CASSFGTSYEQYF
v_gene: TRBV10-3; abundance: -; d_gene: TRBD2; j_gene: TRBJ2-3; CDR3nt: TGTGCCATCAGGGGACTAGCGGGTCTCGGAGATACGCAGTATTTT; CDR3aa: CAIRGLAGLGDTQYF
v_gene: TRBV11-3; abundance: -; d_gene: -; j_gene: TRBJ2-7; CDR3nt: TGTGCCAGCAGCTCCGGAGGTCCGGTCTTCGAGCAGTACTTC; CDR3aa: CASSSGGPVFEQYF
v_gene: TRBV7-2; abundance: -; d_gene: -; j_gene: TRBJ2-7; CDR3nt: TGTGCCAGCAGCTTAGCATCCGGACGGCAGTACGAGCAGTACTTC; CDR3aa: CASSLASGRQYEQYF
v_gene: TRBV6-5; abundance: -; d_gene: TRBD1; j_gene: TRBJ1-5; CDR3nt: TGTGCCAGCAGTCTCGGACAGGGGTTGTATCAGCCCCAGCATTTT; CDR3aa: CASSLGQGLYQPQHF
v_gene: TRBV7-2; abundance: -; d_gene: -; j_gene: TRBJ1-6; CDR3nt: TGTGCCAGCAGCCTACGCCGAGGAGATAATTCACCCCTCCACTTT; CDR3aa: CASSLRRGDNSPLHF
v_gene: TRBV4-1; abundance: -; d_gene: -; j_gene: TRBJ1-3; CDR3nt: TGCGCCAGCAGCCAAGGGCTGACAGGAATCAGCTCTGGAAACACCATATATTTT; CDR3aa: CASSQGLTGISSGNTIYF
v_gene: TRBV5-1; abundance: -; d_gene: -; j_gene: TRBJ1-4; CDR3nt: TGCGCCAGCAGCCCGACCGCAGGACCGGCTAATGAAAAACTGTTTTTT; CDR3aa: CASSPTAGPANEKLFF
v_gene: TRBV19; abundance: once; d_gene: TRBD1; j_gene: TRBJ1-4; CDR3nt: TGTGCCAGTAGTGAAGGGACAGCCGCTGCAAAACTGTTTTTT; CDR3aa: CASSEGTAAAKLFF
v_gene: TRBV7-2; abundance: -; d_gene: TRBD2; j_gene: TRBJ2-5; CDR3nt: TGTGCCAGCAGCTTACCTAGCGGGAAGCACCAAGAGACCCAGTACTTC; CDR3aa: CASSLPSGKHQETQYF
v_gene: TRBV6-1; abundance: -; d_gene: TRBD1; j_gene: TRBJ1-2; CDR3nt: TGTGCCAGCAGTGTCGACAGGGTTAAGGACTATGGCTACACCTTC; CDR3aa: CASSVDRVKDYGYTF
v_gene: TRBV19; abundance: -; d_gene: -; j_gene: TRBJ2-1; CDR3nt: TGTGCCAGTAGGACGGACAGTATTCATGAGCAGTTCTTC; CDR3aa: CASRTDSIHEQFF
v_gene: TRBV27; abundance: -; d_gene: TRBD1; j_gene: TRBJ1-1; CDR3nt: TGTGCCAGCAGTTTTCGGGACAGCTCGCTCCGGAATGAAGCTTTCTTT; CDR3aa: CASSFRDSSLRNEAFF
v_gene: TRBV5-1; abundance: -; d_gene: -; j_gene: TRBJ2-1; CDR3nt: TGCGCCAGCAGCCTGGGGGTACTCAATGAGCAGTTCTTC; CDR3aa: CASSLGVLNEQFF
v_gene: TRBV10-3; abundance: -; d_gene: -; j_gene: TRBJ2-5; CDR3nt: TGTGCCATCAGTGAGTCGAATGATGGGGGAAGGGAGACCCAGTACTTC; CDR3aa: CAISESNDGGRETQYF
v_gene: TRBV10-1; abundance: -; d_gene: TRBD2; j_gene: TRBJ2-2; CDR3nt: TGCGCCAGCAGTGGACTAGCGGGATTCACCGGGGAGCTGTTTTTT; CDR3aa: CASSGLAGFTGELFF
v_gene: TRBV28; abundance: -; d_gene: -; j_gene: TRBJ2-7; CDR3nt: TGTGCCAGCAGGCTGCCCGGGACACAGGCGTCCTACGAGCAGTACTTC; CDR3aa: CASRLPGTQASYEQYF
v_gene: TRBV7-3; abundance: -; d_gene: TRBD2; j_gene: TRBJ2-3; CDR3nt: TGTGCCAGCAGCTTAGTTGCGGGGGGCCGCACAGATACGCAGTATTTT; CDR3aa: CASSLVAGGRTDTQYF
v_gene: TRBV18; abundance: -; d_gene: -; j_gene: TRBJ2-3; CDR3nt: TGTGCCAGCTCATCAGGACATTCCGGCACAGATACGCAGTATTTT; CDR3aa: CASSSGHSGTDTQYF
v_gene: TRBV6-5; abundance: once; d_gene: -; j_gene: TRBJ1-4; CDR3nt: TGTGCCAGCAGTTATCGGCATCTTAATGAAAAACTGTTTTTT; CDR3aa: CASSYRHLNEKLFF
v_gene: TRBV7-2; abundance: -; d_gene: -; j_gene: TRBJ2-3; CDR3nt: TGTGCCAGCAGCCTCGGGGGAGTAGCGGTAGGGGATACGCAGTATTTT; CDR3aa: CASSLGGVAVGDTQYF
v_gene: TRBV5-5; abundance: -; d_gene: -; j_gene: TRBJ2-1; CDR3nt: TGTGCCAGCAGCTTTCACGGGGGCAATGAGCAGTTCTTC; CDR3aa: CASSFHGGNEQFF
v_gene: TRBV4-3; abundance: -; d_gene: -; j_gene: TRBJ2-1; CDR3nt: TGCGCCAGCAGAGGTGCCTCCTACAATGAGCAGTTCTTC; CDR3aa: CASRGASYNEQFF
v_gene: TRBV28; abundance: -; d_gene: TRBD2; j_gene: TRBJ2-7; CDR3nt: TGTGCCACCAAAGGAACTAGCGGGAGAGGCGGGTCCTACGAGCAGTACTTC; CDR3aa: CATKGTSGRGGSYEQYF
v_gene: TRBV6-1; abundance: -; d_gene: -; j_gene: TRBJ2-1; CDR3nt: TGTGCCAGCACCCGAGTTTCTATTGTCAATGAGCAGTTCTTC; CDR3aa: CASTRVSIVNEQFF
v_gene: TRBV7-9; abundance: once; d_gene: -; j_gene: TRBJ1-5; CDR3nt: TGTGCCAGCAGCTTAGGTAGGGGGACAATACCTGATAATCAGCCCCAGCATTTT; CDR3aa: CASSLGRGTIPDNQPQHF
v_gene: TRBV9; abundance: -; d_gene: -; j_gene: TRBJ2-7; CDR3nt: TGTGCCAGCAGCCCCACCTACGGCGTGTGGGGCGAGCAGTACTTC; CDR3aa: CASSPTYGVWGEQYF
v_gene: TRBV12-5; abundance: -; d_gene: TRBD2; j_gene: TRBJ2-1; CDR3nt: TGTGCTAGTGGTTTGGGCTTGACTAGCGGGGGGTCTCATGAGCAGTTCTTC; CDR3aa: CASGLGLTSGGSHEQFF
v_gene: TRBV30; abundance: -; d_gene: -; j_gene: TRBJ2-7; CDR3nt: TGTGCCTGGAGTGTTGGGTTCTCCTACGAGCAGTACTTC; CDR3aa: CAWSVGFSYEQYF
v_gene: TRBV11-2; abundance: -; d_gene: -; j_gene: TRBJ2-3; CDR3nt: TGTGCCAGCAAAATTAGGCCGGGGGAGGATACGCAGTATTTT; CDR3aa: CASKIRPGEDTQYF
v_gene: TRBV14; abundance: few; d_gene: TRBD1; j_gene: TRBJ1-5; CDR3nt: TGTGCCAGCACGGAAACACAGGGGGAACTCAATCAGCCCCAGCATTTT; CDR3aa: CASTETQGELNQPQHF